This T cell receptor beta chain was recovered during a study of OX40 agonist ivuxolimab in advanced cancers. Findings and limits, study-wide: With doses of 0.1 to 3.0 mg/kg, CD4+ and CD8+ blood T cells had undergone clonal expansion by week 6.

The CDR3 is 13 amino acids. V lost 6 bases and J lost 3, with 9 bases in between. Germline lookup yields CDR1 ENHRY and CDR2 SYGVKD. TCRdb keeps only in-frame clones here, not all; method: immunoSEQ multiplex PCR. The sample shows tens of thousands of clones, approximately 80% of them seen only once. This clone was detected only a few times. Its antigen is still unknown. The chain employs TRBV10-3 and TRBJ1-5; D remains ambiguous. The origin of this receptor is an adult with an advanced solid tumor such as melanoma, head and neck, liver or kidney cancer. The source material was CD4+ or CD8+ T cells sorted from blood, sampled in a trial of the OX40 agonist ivuxolimab. This chain's CDR3 is CAIRETTNQPQHF. The DNA of the CDR3 is TGTGCCATCAGGGAGACAACCAATCAGCCCCAGCATTTT.